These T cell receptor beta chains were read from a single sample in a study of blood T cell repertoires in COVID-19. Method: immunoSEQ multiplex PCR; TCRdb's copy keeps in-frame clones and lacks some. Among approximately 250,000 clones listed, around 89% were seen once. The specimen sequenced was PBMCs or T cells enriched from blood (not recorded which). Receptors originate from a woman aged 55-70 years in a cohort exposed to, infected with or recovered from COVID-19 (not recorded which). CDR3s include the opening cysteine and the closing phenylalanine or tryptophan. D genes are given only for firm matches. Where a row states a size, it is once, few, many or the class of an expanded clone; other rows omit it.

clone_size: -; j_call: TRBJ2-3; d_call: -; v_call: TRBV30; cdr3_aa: CACKDSEDTQYF; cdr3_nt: TGTGCCTGTAAGGACAGCGAGGATACGCAGTATTTT
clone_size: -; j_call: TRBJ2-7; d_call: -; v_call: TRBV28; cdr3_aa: CASSIRQALSSYEQYF; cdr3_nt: TGTGCCAGCAGCATTCGACAGGCCCTAAGCTCCTACGAGCAGTACTTC
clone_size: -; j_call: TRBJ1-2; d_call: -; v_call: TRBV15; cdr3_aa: CATSSIQGNYGYTF; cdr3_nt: TGTGCCACCAGCAGTATTCAGGGTAACTATGGCTACACCTTC
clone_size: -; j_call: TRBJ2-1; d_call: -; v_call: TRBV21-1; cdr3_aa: CASNLGTSGRAFKVCPYLPNEQFF; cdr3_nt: TGTGCCAGCAACCTTGGGACTAGCGGGAGGGCTTTTAAAGTTTGTCCCTACTTACCCAATGAGCAGTTCTTC
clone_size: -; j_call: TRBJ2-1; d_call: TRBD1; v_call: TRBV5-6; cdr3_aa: CASSVRDRGEQFF; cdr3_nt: TGTGCCAGCAGCGTCCGGGACAGGGGCGAGCAGTTCTTC
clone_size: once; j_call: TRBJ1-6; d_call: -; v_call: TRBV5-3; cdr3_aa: CAWIKGQNNSPLHF; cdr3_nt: TGTGCCTGGATCAAGGGACAAAATAATTCACCCCTCCACTTT
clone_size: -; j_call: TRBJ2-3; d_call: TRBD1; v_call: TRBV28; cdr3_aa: CASRKNRGRTDTQYF; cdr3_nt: TGTGCCAGCAGAAAAAACAGGGGAAGAACAGATACGCAGTATTTT
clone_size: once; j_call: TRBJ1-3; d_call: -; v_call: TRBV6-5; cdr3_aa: CASSYSWQNSGNTIYF; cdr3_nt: TGTGCCAGCAGTTACTCGTGGCAGAACTCTGGAAACACCATATATTTT
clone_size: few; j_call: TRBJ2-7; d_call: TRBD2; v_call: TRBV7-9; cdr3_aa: CASSDLTSGSNYEQYF; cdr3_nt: TGTGCCAGCAGCGACCTCACTAGCGGGAGTAATTACGAGCAGTACTTC
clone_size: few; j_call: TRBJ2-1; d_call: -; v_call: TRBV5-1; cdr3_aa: CASSLEGGLGVNEQFF; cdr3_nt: TGCGCCAGCAGCTTGGAGGGCGGACTGGGAGTCAATGAGCAGTTCTTC
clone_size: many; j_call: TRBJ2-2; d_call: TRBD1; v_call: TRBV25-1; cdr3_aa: CASSEGDRDTGELFF; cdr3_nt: TGTGCCAGCAGTGAAGGGGACAGGGACACCGGGGAGCTGTTTTTT
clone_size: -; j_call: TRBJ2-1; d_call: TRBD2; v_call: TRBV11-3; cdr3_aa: CASGTSAPREQFF; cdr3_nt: TGTGCCAGCGGGACTAGCGCTCCCCGGGAGCAGTTCTTC
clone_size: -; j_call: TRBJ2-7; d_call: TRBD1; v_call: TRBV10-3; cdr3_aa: CAISERMTGGQEQYF; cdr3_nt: TGTGCCATCAGTGAACGGATGACAGGGGGTCAAGAGCAGTACTTC
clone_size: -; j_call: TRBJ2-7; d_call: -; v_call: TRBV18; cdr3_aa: CASSPQGRHSEQYF; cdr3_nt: TGTGCCAGCTCACCACAGGGGAGGCACTCCGAGCAGTACTTC
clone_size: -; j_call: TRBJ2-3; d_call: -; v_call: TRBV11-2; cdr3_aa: CASSLPSTDTQYF; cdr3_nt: TGTGCCAGCAGCTTACCTAGCACAGATACGCAGTATTTT
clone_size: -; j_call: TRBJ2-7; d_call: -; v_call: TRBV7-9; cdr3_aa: CASSLTDYEQYF; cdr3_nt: TGTGCCAGCAGCTTAACTGACTACGAGCAGTACTTC
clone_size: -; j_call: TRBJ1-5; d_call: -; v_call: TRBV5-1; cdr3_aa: CASSLEGDNSNQPQHF; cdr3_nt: TGCGCCAGCAGCTTGGAAGGGGATAATAGCAATCAGCCCCAGCATTTT
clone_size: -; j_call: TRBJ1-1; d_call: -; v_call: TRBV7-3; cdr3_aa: CASSMKGVVRAAFF; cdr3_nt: TGTGCCAGCAGTATGAAGGGGGTTGTCCGCGCAGCTTTCTTT
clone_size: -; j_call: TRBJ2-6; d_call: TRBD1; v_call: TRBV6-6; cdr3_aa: CASSQDRPRSGANVLTF; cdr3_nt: TGTGCCAGCAGTCAGGACAGGCCCAGGTCGGGGGCCAACGTCCTGACTTTC
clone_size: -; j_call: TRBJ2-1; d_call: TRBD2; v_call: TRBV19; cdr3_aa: CASSTEDSGIIEQFF; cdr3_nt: TGTGCCAGTAGTACGGAGGATAGCGGGATAATTGAGCAGTTCTTC
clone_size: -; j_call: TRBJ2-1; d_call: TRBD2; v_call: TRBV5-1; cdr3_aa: CASSLTGTSGFSSYNEQFF; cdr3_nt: TGCGCCAGCAGCTTGACCGGGACTAGCGGGTTCAGCTCCTACAATGAGCAGTTCTTC
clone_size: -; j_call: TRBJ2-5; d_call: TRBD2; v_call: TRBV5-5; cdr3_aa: CASSLGAGLAGEGQETQYF; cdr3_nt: TGTGCCAGCAGCTTGGGGGCCGGCCTAGCGGGAGAGGGGCAAGAGACCCAGTACTTC
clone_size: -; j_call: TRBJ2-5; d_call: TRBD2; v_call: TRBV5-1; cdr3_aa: CASSKAGTSGSDETQYF; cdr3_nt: TGCGCCAGCAGCAAAGCCGGGACTAGCGGGAGCGATGAGACCCAGTACTTC
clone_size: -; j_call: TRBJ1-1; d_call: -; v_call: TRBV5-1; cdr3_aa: CASSFGTGGTEAFF; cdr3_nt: TGCGCCAGCAGCTTCGGGACGGGGGGCACTGAAGCTTTCTTT
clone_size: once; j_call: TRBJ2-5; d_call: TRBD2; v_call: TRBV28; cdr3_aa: CASSSLGLAGGETQYF; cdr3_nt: TGTGCCAGCAGTTCCCTGGGACTAGCGGGAGGAGAGACCCAGTACTTC
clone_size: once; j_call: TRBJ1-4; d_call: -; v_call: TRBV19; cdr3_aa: CASKTRDTGNEKLFF; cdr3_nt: TGTGCCAGTAAGACCCGGGACACGGGTAATGAAAAACTGTTTTTT
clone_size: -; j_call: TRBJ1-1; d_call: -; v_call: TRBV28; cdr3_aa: CASSPQPEISMNTEAFF; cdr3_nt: TGTGCCAGCAGTCCGCAGCCGGAGATTTCCATGAACACTGAAGCTTTCTTT
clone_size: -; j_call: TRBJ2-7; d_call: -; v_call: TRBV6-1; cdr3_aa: CASSEGGSLYEQYF; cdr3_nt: TGTGCCAGCAGTGAAGGAGGGAGTCTCTACGAGCAGTACTTC
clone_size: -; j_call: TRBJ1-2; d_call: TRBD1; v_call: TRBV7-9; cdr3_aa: CASSFPDRGDGYTF; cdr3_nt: TGTGCCAGCAGCTTTCCGGACAGGGGAGATGGCTACACCTTC
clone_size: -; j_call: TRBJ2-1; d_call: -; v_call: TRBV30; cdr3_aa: CAWSPRIGANEQFF; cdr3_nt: TGTGCCTGGAGCCCTCGAATAGGGGCAAATGAGCAGTTCTTC
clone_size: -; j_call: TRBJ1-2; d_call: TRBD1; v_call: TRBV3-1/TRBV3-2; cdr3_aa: CASSPTGGDGYTF; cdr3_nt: TGTGCCAGCAGCCCGACAGGGGGCGACGGCTACACCTTC
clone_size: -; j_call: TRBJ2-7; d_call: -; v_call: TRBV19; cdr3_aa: CASSTPGKGLSAYEQYF; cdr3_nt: TGTGCCAGTAGTACACCCGGAAAAGGACTGTCAGCCTACGAGCAGTACTTC
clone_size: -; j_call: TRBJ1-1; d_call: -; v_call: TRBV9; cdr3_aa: CASSVGARLGTEAFF; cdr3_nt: TGTGCCAGCAGCGTAGGGGCGAGATTGGGCACTGAAGCTTTCTTT
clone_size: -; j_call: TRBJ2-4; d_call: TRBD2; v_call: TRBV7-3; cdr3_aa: CASSPTSGSLNIQYF; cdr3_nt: TGTGCCAGCAGCCCGACTAGCGGGAGTCTAAACATTCAGTACTTC
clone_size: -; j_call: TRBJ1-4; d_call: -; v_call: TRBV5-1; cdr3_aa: CASSNRHDEKLFF; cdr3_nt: TGCGCCAGCAGCAACCGACACGATGAAAAACTGTTTTTT
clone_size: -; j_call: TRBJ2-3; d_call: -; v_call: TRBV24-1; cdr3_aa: CATSGRDTTDTQYF; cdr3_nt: TGTGCCACCAGTGGCCGCGACACGACAGATACGCAGTATTTT
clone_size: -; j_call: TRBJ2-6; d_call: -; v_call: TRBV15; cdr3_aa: CATSSAGANVLTF; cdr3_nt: TGTGCCACCAGCAGCGCGGGGGCCAACGTCCTGACTTTC
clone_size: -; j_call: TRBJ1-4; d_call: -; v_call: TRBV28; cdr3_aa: CASSSLQRDEKLFF; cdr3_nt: TGTGCCAGCAGTTCCCTTCAAAGAGATGAAAAACTGTTTTTT
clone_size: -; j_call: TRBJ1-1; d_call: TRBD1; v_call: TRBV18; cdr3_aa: CASSRDRGSAEAFF; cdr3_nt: TGTGCCAGCTCACGGGACAGGGGTTCGGCTGAAGCTTTCTTT
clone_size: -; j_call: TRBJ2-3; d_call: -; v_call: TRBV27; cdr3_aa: CASSSFTDTQYF; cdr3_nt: TGTGCCAGCAGTTCTTTTACAGATACGCAGTATTTT
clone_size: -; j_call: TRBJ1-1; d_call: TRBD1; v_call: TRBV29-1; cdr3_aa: CSVEDRAGGSGEAFF; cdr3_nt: TGCAGCGTTGAAGATCGGGCAGGGGGTTCCGGTGAAGCTTTCTTT